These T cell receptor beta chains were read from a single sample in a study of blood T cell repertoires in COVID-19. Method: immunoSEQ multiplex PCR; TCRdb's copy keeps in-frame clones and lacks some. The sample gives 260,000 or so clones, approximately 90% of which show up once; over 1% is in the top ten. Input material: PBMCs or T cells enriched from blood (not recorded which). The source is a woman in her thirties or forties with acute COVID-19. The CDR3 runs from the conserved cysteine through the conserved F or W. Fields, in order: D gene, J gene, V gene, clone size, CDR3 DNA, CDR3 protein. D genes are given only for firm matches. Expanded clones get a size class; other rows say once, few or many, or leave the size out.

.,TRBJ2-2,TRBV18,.,TGTGCCAGCTCACCACGGGGCGGTACGGTCGGCACCGGGGAGCTGTTTTTT,CASSPRGGTVGTGELFF
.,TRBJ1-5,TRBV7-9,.,TGTGCCAGCAGCTTAACAAGCAATCAGCCCCAGCATTTT,CASSLTSNQPQHF
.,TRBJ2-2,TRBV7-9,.,TGTGCCAGCACCTCTTCCGGGAGCGTCAACACCGGGGAGCTGTTTTTT,CASTSSGSVNTGELFF
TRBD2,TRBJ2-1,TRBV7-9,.,TGTGCCAGCAGCTCATGGACTAGCGGGATCGGCGACAATGAGCAGTTCTTC,CASSSWTSGIGDNEQFF
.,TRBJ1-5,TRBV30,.,TGTGCCTGGAGTCTAGGGGAGGAAGAGCCCCAGCATTTT,CAWSLGEEEPQHF
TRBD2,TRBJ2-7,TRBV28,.,TGTGCCGCTAGCGGGAGGGGCGAGCAGTACTTC,CAASGRGEQYF
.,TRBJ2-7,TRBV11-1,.,TGTGCCAGCACAGGGGCCCCCCTGGGCGAGCAGTACTTC,CASTGAPLGEQYF
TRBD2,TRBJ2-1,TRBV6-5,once,TGTGCCAGCAGTAAGACTAGCGGAGCATACAATGAGCAGTTCTTC,CASSKTSGAYNEQFF
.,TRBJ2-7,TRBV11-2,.,TGTGCCAGCAGCAGACGACTAGTAGGCGACGAGCAGTACTTC,CASSRRLVGDEQYF
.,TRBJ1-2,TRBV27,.,TGTGCCGTCCATGGGGGGGCTCGTGGCTACACCTTC,CAVHGGARGYTF
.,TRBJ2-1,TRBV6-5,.,TGTGCCAGCAGACCTACTAGGGCCCCCTACAATGAGCAGTTCTTC,CASRPTRAPYNEQFF
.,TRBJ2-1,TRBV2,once,TGTGCCAGCAGTGGGGAAACCGGGACTCAGCAGTTCTTC,CASSGETGTQQFF
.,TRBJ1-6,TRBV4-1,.,TGCGCCAGCAGCCAAGAAAGAGCAGGCAATTCACCCCTCCACTTT,CASSQERAGNSPLHF
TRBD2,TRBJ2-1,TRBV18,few,TGTGCCAGCTCACCAATACTTAGCGGGAGTTCCTACAATGAGCAGTTCTTC,CASSPILSGSSYNEQFF
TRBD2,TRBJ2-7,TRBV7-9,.,TGTGCCAGCAGCTTCGGGGGGGTGACCAGCTCCTACGAGCAGTACTTC,CASSFGGVTSSYEQYF
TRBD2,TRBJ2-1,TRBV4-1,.,TGCGCCAGCAGCCACCGAAGCGGGAGGAATGAGCAGTTCTTC,CASSHRSGRNEQFF
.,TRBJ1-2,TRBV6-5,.,TGTGCCAGCACCGCAGGGGTTCCTAACTATGGCTACACCTTC,CASTAGVPNYGYTF
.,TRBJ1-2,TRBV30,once,TGTGCCTGGAGATCGCTCGCCGGGAATACTCGGGGTGGCTACACCTTC,CAWRSLAGNTRGGYTF
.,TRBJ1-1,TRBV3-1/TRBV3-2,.,TGTGCCAGCAGCCAAGGAACCGCAGGGCTTGGAGCTTTCTTT,CASSQGTAGLGAFF
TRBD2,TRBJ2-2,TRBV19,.,TGTGCCAGTAGCCCGCTAGCGGGAGGGATCACCGGGGAGCTGTTTTTT,CASSPLAGGITGELFF
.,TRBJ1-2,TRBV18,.,TGTGCCAGCTCACCGGGTTCAGGGACTTTTTTCTATGGCTACACCTTC,CASSPGSGTFFYGYTF
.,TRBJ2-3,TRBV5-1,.,TGCGCCAGCAGCTTGGCCCAGGTCACAGATACGCAGTATTTT,CASSLAQVTDTQYF
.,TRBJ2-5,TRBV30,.,TGTGCCTGGAGTGGGGCCCAGGGGTTCCAAGAGACCCAGTACTTC,CAWSGAQGFQETQYF
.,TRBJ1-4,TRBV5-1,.,TGCGCCAGCAGCTCTAGGGGCCAAATAGCAACTAATGAAAAACTGTTTTTT,CASSSRGQIATNEKLFF
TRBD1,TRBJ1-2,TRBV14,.,TGTGCCAGCAGCCAATGGACAGGGGGCCCCAATGGCTACACCTTC,CASSQWTGGPNGYTF
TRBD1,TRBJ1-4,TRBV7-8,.,TGTGCCAGCAGTGGACAGGGAGCTAATGAAAAACTGTTTTTT,CASSGQGANEKLFF